What follows are 11 T cell receptor beta chains derived from one specimen sequenced in a study of T cell responses to AZD1222 COVID-19 vaccine. Some clones are missing from TCRdb's copy, which holds only in-frame ones; the method was immunoSEQ multiplex PCR. This repertoire shows approximately 150,000 clones, approximately 90% found once; its top ten account for roughly 1.5%. The source was peripheral blood, collected 28 days after the second AZD1222 dose. The receptors come from an adult who received the AZD1222 COVID-19 vaccine.

The CDR3 is CASKIQGNRGETQYF. The CDR3, as DNA: TGTGCCAGCAAAATACAGGGGAACCGGGGGGAGACCCAGTACTTC. The V call is TRBV2, the J call TRBJ2-5, with D possibly matching TRBD1 (7 bases). V dropped 7 bases and J dropped 5 bases, with 20 bases sitting between them. This CDR3 comprises 15 residues. Germline V gives CDR1 SNHLY, CDR2 FYNNEI. The variable domain in full, with the rest retrieved from reference TRBV2 and TRBJ2-5, is EPEVTQTPSHQVTQMGQEVILRCVPISNHLYFYWYRQILGQKVEFLVSFYNNEISEKSEIFDDQFSVERPDGSNFTLKIRSTKLEDSAMYFCASKIQGNRGETQYFGPGTRLLVL.

The J gene is TRBJ1-4, the V gene TRBV18, with D possibly matching TRBD1 (5 bases). V was cut by 3 bases and J by 6 bases, with 20 bases left in between. Germline V gene sequence: CDR1 KGHSH, CDR2 LQKENI. This CDR3 region has 17 residues. The CDR3 region is CASSPGQGTWGYEKLFF. The DNA for the CDR3 is TGTGCCAGCTCACCGGGGCAGGGCACCTGGGGCTATGAAAAACTGTTTTTT.

This chain links TRBV7-2 with TRBJ1-1, with a tentative D call TRBD1 (6 bases). Germline loops: CDR1 SGHTA, CDR2 FQGNSA. CDR3 size: 13 residues. V lost 6 bases and J lost 0, with 8 bases in between. CDR3 DNA: TGTGCCAGCAGGGGGGGGCTGAACACTGAAGCTTTCTTT. Its protein product is CASRGGLNTEAFF.

The J gene is TRBJ1-3, the V gene TRBV11-2, with 9 bases that match TRBD1. The CDR3 has 16 residues. CDR1 is SGHAT and CDR2 is FQNNGV in the germline V gene. The V and J ends lost 5 bases and 0 bases, in that order; junction bases with no gene match: 5. The CDR3 sequence is CASSTRQGVSGNTIYF. Written as DNA, the CDR3 is TGTGCCAGCAGCACCCGACAGGGGGTCTCTGGAAACACCATATATTTT.

The chain combines TRBV19 with TRBJ2-1, with a tentative D call TRBD2 (6 bases). The length of the CDR3 is 15 residues. Per germline, CDR1 LNHDA and CDR2 SQIVND (reference sequence). Trimming stripped 0 bases from V and 6 bases from J, with 12 bases between. The CDR3 sequence is CASSIDLGTVNEQFF. The CDR3 bases are TGTGCCAGTAGTATAGATCTCGGGACTGTCAATGAGCAGTTCTTC. The full variable domain, its missing parts supplied by reference TRBV19 and TRBJ2-1, is DGGITQSPKYLFRKEGQNVTLSCEQNLNHDAMYWYRQDPGQGLRLIYYSQIVNDFQKGDIAEGYSVSREKKESFPLTVTSAQKNPTAFYLCASSIDLGTVNEQFFGPGTRLTVL.

This chain joins TRBV6-1 and TRBJ1-6, with D unresolved. The CDR3 consists of 11 residues. The ends were cut back, 3 bases at V and 10 bases at J, with 4 bases in the middle. The V gene's germline CDR1 is MNHNS and CDR2 SASEGT. This chain's CDR3 is CASSEASPLHF. The CDR3 coding sequence is TGTGCCAGCAGTGAGGCGTCACCCCTCCACTTT.

The chain uses TRBV27 and TRBJ2-7; TRBD1 aligns across 8 bases. Unmatched junction bases numbered 4, after V lost 3 bases and J lost 3 bases. The CDR3 is 14 amino acids. Looked up from germline, CDR1 is MNHEY and CDR2 is SMNVEV (reference sequence). CDR3 DNA: TGTGCCAGCAGTTTCAGACAGGGGATCTACGAGCAGTACTTC. It yields the protein CASSFRQGIYEQYF.

The V and J genes are TRBV4-1 and TRBJ2-2; a weak D match, TRBD2 (5 bases). CDR1 is MGHRA, CDR2 YSYEKL, per germline. This CDR3 has 16 amino acids. V dropped 4 bases and J dropped 2 bases, with 14 bases sitting between them. The CDR3 coding sequence is TGCGCCAGCAGCCCGGTAAAGGGAGTTAACACCGGGGAGCTGTTTTTT. It encodes CASSPVKGVNTGELFF.

This chain connects TRBV9 to TRBJ1-4; D may be TRBD1 (6 bases). Trimming removed 3 bases at V and 11 bases at J, with 26 bases between. CDR1 SGDLS and CDR2 YYNGEE come from the germline V gene. The CDR3 spans 17 residues. The DNA for the CDR3 is TGTGCCAGCAGCGCTAGTAAGCAACAGGGCTTATTGATCAAACTGTTTTTT. Its translation is CASSASKQQGLLIKLFF.

V is TRBV28 and J is TRBJ2-2, with D perhaps assigned TRBD1 or TRBD2 (5 bases each). Germline CDR1 reads MDHEN; CDR2 reads SYDVKM. CDR3 length: 16 residues. Trimming pared 7 bases from V and 5 bases from J, leaving 20 bases between. CDR3 DNA sequence: TGTGCCAGCACCCCGTTGGGGGTGTCGGGTACCGGGGAGCTGTTTTTT. Its protein product is CASTPLGVSGTGELFF.

This rearrangement joins TRBV15 to TRBJ2-7; D possibly corresponds to TRBD1 (5 bases). V lost 0 bases and J lost 0, with 9 bases in between. The CDR3 sequence is 15 residues long. Germline values: CDR1 LNHNV, CDR2 YYDKDF (reference sequence). This CDR3 is CATSRDTRASYEQYF. DNA of the CDR3: TGTGCCACCAGCAGAGATACCAGGGCCTCCTACGAGCAGTACTTC. Together with reference TRBV15 and TRBJ2-7, the CDR3 gives the full variable domain: DAMVIQNPRYQVTQFGKPVTLSCSQTLNHNVMYWYQQKSSQAPKLLFHYYDKDFNNEADTPDNFQSRRPNTSFCFLDIRSPGLGDTAMYLCATSRDTRASYEQYFGPGTRLTVT.